The 24 T cell receptor beta chains in this list originate from one sample, sequenced in a study of monozygotic twins with cystic fibrosis. Data came from immunoSEQ multiplex PCR; TCRdb stores just in-frame clones and leaves some out. The repertoire holds 35,000 or so clones, about 87% seen once, with 1.5% to 2% in the top ten. What was sequenced was blood. The receptors come from a girl under 10 years old with cystic fibrosis.

J is TRBJ2-1 and V is TRBV2; perhaps TRBD1 as D (5 bases). This CDR3 comprises 13 residues. Deletions cut 5 bases from V and 4 bases from J, with 9 bases between. Germline V gene data show CDR1 as SNHLY and CDR2 as FYNNEI. The DNA for the CDR3 is TGTGCCAGCAGTCGACAGAAATACAATGAGCAGTTCTTC. Its translation: CASSRQKYNEQFF.

This clone appeared a single time. The chain uses TRBV5-1 and TRBJ2-5, with 9 bases identical to TRBD2. V dropped 5 bases and J dropped 4; count of bases not matched to a gene: 9. CDR3 size: 15 residues. Germline V gives CDR1 SGHRS, CDR2 YFSETQ. This chain's CDR3 is CASSPGLANLETQYF. For the CDR3, the DNA is TGCGCCAGCAGTCCCGGACTAGCGAATCTAGAGACCCAGTACTTC.

V and J are TRBV7-2 and TRBJ2-5; 7 bases agree with TRBD1. There are 14 residues in the CDR3. The J segment lost 3 bases and the V segment lost 5 bases, leaving 6 bases of the junction unmatched. In germline, CDR1 is SGHTA, CDR2 FQGNSA. Here the CDR3 DNA reads TGTGCCAGCAGCACCCCGGGACAGAAAGAGACCCAGTACTTC. It yields the protein CASSTPGQKETQYF.

The V call is TRBV30, the J call TRBJ2-1; a weak D match, TRBD2 (6 bases). Germline CDR1 is GTSNPN and CDR2 is SVGIG (reference sequence). CDR3 length: 13 residues. V dropped 8 bases and J dropped 1 base, with 12 bases sitting between them. CDR3 nucleotide sequence: TGTGCCGGTAAGCGGGTTTCCTACAATGAGCAGTTCTTC. Protein: CAGKRVSYNEQFF.

The V and J genes are TRBV19 and TRBJ2-1; maybe TRBD1 (6 bases). V lost 3 bases and J 2 bases, leaving 14 bases between the germline ends. The CDR3 has 16 amino acids. The V gene's germline CDR1 is LNHDA and CDR2 SQIVND (reference sequence). The CDR3 nucleotides read TGTGCCAGTAGTATCTCAGTCAGGGGCACCTACAATGAGCAGTTCTTC. Protein product: CASSISVRGTYNEQFF.

The rearrangement uses TRBV5-1 and TRBJ2-3, with D maybe TRBD2 (6 bases). V was pared by 0 bases and J by 5 bases, with 7 bases between. CDR1 and CDR2 (germline): SGHRS, YFSETQ. The CDR3 runs 13 residues. This CDR3 reads CASSLAGGDTQYF. CDR3 DNA: TGCGCCAGCAGCTTGGCCGGGGGAGATACGCAGTATTTT.

This clone was seen more than once but under ten times. The chain recombines TRBV7-9 with TRBJ2-1; 10 bases are a match to TRBD2. The CDR3 runs 16 residues. Germline CDR1 SEHNR, CDR2 FQNEAQ (reference sequence). V lost 5 bases, J lost 10 bases, and 14 bases stayed unmatched. CDR3 in DNA: TGTGCCAGCAGCGCTGTACCCGGGACTAGCGTCCTCGAGCAGTTCTTC. Its translation is CASSAVPGTSVLEQFF.

The V and J genes are TRBV2 and TRBJ2-7; D may be TRBD1 (5 bases). V was trimmed by 4 bases and J by 4 bases, leaving 20 bases between them. The V gene's germline CDR1 is SNHLY and CDR2 FYNNEI. The CDR3 has 16 residues. CDR3 amino acids: CASSGVVTGPDYEQYF. The CDR3 DNA sequence: TGTGCCAGCAGTGGGGTCGTAACAGGCCCAGATTACGAGCAGTACTTC.

The CDR3, as DNA: TGTGCCAGCAGTTATAGCGGGTCTAGCTCCTACGAGCAGTACTTC. Encoded protein: CASSYSGSSSYEQYF. The chain couples TRBV2 to TRBJ2-7, with 7 positions matching TRBD2. Germline lookup yields CDR1 SNHLY and CDR2 FYNNEI. The CDR3 is made up of 15 amino acids. The V segment lost 5 bases and the J segment 0 bases; nucleotides outside the gene matches: 7.

The chain employs TRBV7-2 and TRBJ2-3; the D is unclear. Germline V gene sequence: CDR1 SGHTA, CDR2 FQGNSA. Trimming pared 3 bases from V and 6 bases from J, leaving 13 bases between. CDR3 size: 14 residues. In DNA form, the CDR3 reads TGTGCCAGCAGCTTGGATGGCCTGAGGGATACGCAGTATTTT. It is translated as CASSLDGLRDTQYF.

The gene calls are TRBV6-5 and TRBJ1-2, with D tentatively TRBD1 (6 bases). V lost 6 bases, J lost 2 bases, and 16 bases lay in between. Germline-derived CDR1 and CDR2 are MNHEY and SVGAGI. The CDR3 is made up of 15 amino acids. The CDR3 region has the DNA TGTGCCAGCAGCAGAACAGGGTTGACAAACTATGGCTACACCTTC. Its translation is CASSRTGLTNYGYTF.

V gene TRBV5-6 combines with J gene TRBJ1-2; 8 bases match TRBD1. This CDR3 is built from 16 residues. Germline values: CDR1 SGHDT, CDR2 YYEEEE. Losses at the gene ends were 0 bases for V and 0 bases for J; bases not matched to a gene: 4. CDR3 protein: CASSLGTGRANYGYTF. CDR3 in DNA: TGTGCCAGCAGCTTGGGGACAGGGAGAGCTAACTATGGCTACACCTTC.

The chain is built from TRBV7-9 and TRBJ2-7; 8 nucleotides agree with TRBD1. Unmatched junction bases numbered 5, after V lost 5 bases and J lost 5 bases. Germline V gene sequence: CDR1 SEHNR, CDR2 FQNEAQ (reference sequence). This CDR3 spans 13 amino acids. The CDR3 protein is CASSPQGADEQYF. The DNA for the CDR3 is TGTGCCAGCAGCCCTCAGGGGGCGGACGAGCAGTACTTC.

The chain couples TRBV30 to TRBJ1-1; D perhaps matches TRBD1 (5 bases). The germline V gene encodes CDR1 GTSNPN and CDR2 SVGIG (reference sequence). V lost 4 bases and J lost 0, with 9 bases in between. The CDR3 length is 13 residues. The CDR3 DNA reads as TGTGCCTGGAATAAGGGGCTGAACACTGAAGCTTTCTTT. Translation gives CAWNKGLNTEAFF.

The rearrangement uses TRBV7-9 and TRBJ1-2; 12 bases are shared with TRBD1. Germline V gene data show CDR1 as SEHNR and CDR2 as FQNEAQ (reference sequence). The ends lost 5 bases at V and 4 bases at J; junction bases unmatched: 8. This CDR3 comprises 16 residues. Written as DNA, the CDR3 is TGTGCCAGCAGCCCGACCGGGACAGGGGGCATCTATGGCTACACCTTC. Protein product: CASSPTGTGGIYGYTF.

The chain joins TRBV4-1 to TRBJ1-4; D is perhaps TRBD1 (6 bases). CDR1 and CDR2 from the germline V gene are MGHRA and YSYEKL. The CDR3 has 17 residues. V was shortened by 0 bases and J by 2 bases, with 13 bases between the two germline ends. The CDR3 coding sequence is TGCGCCAGCAGCCAAGAGGTCAGGGGCCGGACTAATGAAAAACTGTTTTTT. Its translation is CASSQEVRGRTNEKLFF.

The chain joins TRBV10-3 to TRBJ1-1; a possible D gene is TRBD1 (5 bases). The CDR3 has 11 residues. V was cut by 10 bases and J by 11 bases, with 17 bases left in between. CDR1 is ENHRY and CDR2 is SYGVKD in the germline V gene. This CDR3 is CASRLGDAAFF. The CDR3 DNA reads TGTGCCAGCCGTCTAGGGGACGCTGCTTTCTTT.

The chain has TRBV10-3 and TRBJ2-7, with D tentatively TRBD2 (6 bases). Deletions cut 0 bases from V and 4 bases from J, with 10 bases between. The CDR3 extends over 14 amino acids. Germline CDR1 is ENHRY and CDR2 is SYGVKD. The CDR3 DNA is TGTGCCATCAGTGAGTCCTCGCGGGATTACGAGCAGTACTTC. Translating gives CAISESSRDYEQYF.

This chain joins TRBV5-1 and TRBJ2-3, with D perhaps assigned TRBD1 or TRBD2 (5 bases each). The germline V and J ends were trimmed by 0 bases and 4 bases, with 9 bases remaining between them. The length of the CDR3 is 14 residues. From germline, CDR1 is SGHRS and CDR2 YFSETQ. The CDR3 region is CASSLDSGPDTQYF. CDR3 sequence (DNA): TGCGCCAGCAGCTTGGATTCGGGGCCAGATACGCAGTATTTT.

Concerning this clone itself: Sequence at one end of the junction differs from germline and may be a read error. The chain carries TRBV7-2 and TRBJ2-5; D is perhaps TRBD1 (6 bases). Germline-derived CDR1 and CDR2 are SGHTA and FQGNSA. There are 18 residues in the CDR3. In DNA form, the CDR3 reads TGTGCCAGCAGCTTAAACCGGGACATCAGCTCTACAAGAGAGGCCCAGTACTTC. Protein: CASSLNRDISSTREAQYF.

J is TRBJ1-2 and V is TRBV7-9; 7 positions agree with TRBD1. V shed 2 bases and J 4 bases; nucleotides not matched to a gene: 7. The CDR3 length is 15 residues. Germline V gene sequence: CDR1 SEHNR, CDR2 FQNEAQ (reference sequence). The CDR3 bases are TGTGCCAGCAGCTTACAGGAGGGGGCTGGCTATGGCTACACCTTC. It codes for CASSLQEGAGYGYTF.

This clone was detected only once. The rearrangement uses TRBV29-1 and TRBJ2-3; D not certain. This CDR3 comprises 14 residues. The germline V gene encodes CDR1 SQVTM and CDR2 ANQGSEA. Trimming shortened V by 4 bases and J by 2 bases, and 13 bases separated the two germline ends. The CDR3 sequence is CSVGRSDLTDTQYF. Written as DNA, the CDR3 is TGCAGCGTTGGAAGGAGCGACCTCACAGATACGCAGTATTTT.

The J gene is TRBJ2-7, the V gene TRBV5-1; tentatively, D is TRBD1 (5 bases). Trimming removed 0 bases at V and 0 bases at J, with 10 bases between. The CDR3 runs to 15 residues. Germline V lookup: CDR1 SGHRS, CDR2 YFSETQ. This CDR3 reads CASSLAPTASYEQYF. DNA of the CDR3: TGCGCCAGCAGCTTGGCCCCGACAGCCTCCTACGAGCAGTACTTC.

The chain recombines TRBV4-1 with TRBJ2-2; 14 bases agree with TRBD2. Germline assignment: CDR1 MGHRA and CDR2 YSYEKL. With 4 bases clipped from V and 3 bases from J, the junction kept 7 bases outside the gene matches. The CDR3 is made up of 18 amino acids. The CDR3 protein is CASSLGTSGGPYTGELFF. The DNA of the CDR3 is TGCGCCAGCAGCCTCGGGACTAGCGGGGGACCCTACACCGGGGAGCTGTTTTTT.